This TCR beta chain was recorded in a study of CD4 T cells in relation to SARS-CoV-2 and coronaviruses. V was pared by 7 bases and J by 7 bases, with 17 bases between. The length of the CDR3 is 15 residues. Germline V gene lookup returns CDR1 MDHEN and CDR2 SYDVKM. Only in-frame clones appear in the TCRdb table, and some are missing; sequencing was by immunoSEQ multiplex PCR. The data show 43,000 or so clones, about 80% seen once. This clone was detected only once. No antigen is known for it. The J gene is TRBJ1-6, the V gene TRBV28; TRBD1 is a possible D gene (5 bases). Sequenced: naive CD4+ T cells from PBMCs, cultured in vitro. Subset given: naive CD4+ T cells isolated by negative enrichment. The sequence derives from an adult with COVID-19. CDR3 in amino acids: CASTRDLQVNSPLHF. In DNA form, the CDR3 reads TGTGCCAGCACCCGGGACCTCCAAGTCAATTCACCCCTCCACTTT.